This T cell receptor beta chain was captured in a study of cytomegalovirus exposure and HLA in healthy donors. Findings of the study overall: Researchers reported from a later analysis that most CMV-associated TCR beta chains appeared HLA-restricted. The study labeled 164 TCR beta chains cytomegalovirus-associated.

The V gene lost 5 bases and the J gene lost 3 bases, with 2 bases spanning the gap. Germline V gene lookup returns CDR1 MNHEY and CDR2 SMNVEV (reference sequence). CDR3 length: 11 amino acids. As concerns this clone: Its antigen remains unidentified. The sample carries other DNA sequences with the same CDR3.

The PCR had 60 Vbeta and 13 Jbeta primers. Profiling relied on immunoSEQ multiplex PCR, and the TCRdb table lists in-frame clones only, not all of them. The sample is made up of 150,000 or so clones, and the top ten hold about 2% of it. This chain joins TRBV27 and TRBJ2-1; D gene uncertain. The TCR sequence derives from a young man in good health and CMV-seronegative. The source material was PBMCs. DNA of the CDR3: TGTGCCAGCAGTCGCTACAATGAGCAGTTCTTC. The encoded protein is CASSRYNEQFF.